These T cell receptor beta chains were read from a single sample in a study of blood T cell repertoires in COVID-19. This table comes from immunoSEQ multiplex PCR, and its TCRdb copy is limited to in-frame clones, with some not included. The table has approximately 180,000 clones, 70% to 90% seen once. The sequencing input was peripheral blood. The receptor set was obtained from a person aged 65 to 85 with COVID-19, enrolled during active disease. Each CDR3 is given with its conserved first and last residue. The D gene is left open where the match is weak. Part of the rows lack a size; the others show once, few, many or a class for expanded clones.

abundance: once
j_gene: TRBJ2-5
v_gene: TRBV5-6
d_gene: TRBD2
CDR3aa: CASSWRRAGETKETQYF
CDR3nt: TGTGCCAGCAGCTGGCGGAGAGCGGGAGAGACGAAAGAGACCCAGTACTTC

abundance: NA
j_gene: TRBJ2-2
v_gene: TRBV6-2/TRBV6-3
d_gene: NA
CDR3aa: CASSYVGSRGSVGELFF
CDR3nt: TGTGCCAGCAGTTACGTCGGGAGCAGGGGGTCGGTCGGGGAGCTGTTTTTT

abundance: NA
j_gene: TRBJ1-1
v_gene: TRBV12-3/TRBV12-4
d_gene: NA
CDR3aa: CASSFTKNTEAFF
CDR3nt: TGTGCCAGCAGTTTCACAAAGAACACTGAAGCTTTCTTT

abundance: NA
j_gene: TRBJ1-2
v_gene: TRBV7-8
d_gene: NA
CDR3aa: CASSSIARGGPGYTF
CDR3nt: TGTGCCAGCAGCTCTATTGCCAGGGGCGGCCCTGGCTACACCTTC

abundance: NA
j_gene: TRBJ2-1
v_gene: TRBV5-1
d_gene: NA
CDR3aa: CASSTFREQFF
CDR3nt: TGCGCCAGCAGTACTTTTCGAGAGCAGTTCTTC

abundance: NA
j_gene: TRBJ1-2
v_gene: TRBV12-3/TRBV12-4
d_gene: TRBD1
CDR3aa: CASSLSGTGGYTF
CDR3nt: TGTGCCAGCAGTCTATCCGGGACAGGCGGCTACACCTTC

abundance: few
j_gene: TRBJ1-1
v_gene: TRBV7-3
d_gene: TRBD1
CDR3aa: CASSEQGASTEAFF
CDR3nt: TGTGCCAGCTCTGAACAGGGGGCGAGTACTGAAGCTTTCTTT

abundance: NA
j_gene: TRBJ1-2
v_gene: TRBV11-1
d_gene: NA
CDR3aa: CASSRTALGYTF
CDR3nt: TGTGCCAGCAGCCGGACAGCCCTGGGCTACACCTTC

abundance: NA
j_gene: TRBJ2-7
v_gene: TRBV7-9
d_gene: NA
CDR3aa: CASSLADTYEQYF
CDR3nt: TGTGCCAGCAGCTTAGCAGACACCTACGAGCAGTACTTC

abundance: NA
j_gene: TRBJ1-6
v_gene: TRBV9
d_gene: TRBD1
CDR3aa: CASSAGTGSNSPLHF
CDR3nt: TGTGCCAGCAGCGCGGGGACAGGCTCCAATTCACCCCTCCACTTT

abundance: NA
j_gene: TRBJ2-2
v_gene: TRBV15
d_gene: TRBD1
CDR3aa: CATSRGQGARNTGELFF
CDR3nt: TGTGCCACCAGCAGAGGACAGGGGGCCAGGAACACCGGGGAGCTGTTTTTT

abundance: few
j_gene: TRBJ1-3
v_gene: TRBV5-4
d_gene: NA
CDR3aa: CASSGEGYSGNTIYF
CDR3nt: TGTGCCAGCAGCGGGGAGGGCTACTCTGGAAACACCATATATTTT

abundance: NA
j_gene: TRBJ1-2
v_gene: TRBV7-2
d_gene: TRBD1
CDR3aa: CASSLAGTGGGYTF
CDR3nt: TGTGCCAGCAGCTTGGCCGGGACAGGGGGTGGCTACACCTTC

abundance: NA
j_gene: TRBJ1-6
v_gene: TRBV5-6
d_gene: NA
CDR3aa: CASSGLSGSYNSPLHF
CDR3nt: TGTGCCAGCAGCGGACTTTCGGGCTCCTATAATTCACCCCTCCACTTT

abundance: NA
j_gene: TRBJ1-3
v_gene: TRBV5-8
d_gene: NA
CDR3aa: CASSLRGGAGGNTIYF
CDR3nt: TGTGCCAGCAGCTTGAGGGGGGGAGCTGGAGGAAACACCATATATTTT

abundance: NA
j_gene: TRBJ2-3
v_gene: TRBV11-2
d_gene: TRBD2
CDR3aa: CASSSLAGGPGFRPDTQYF
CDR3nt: TGTGCCAGCAGCTCGTTAGCGGGAGGGCCGGGTTTTCGTCCAGATACGCAGTATTTT

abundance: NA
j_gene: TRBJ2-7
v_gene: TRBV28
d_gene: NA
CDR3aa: CASIPRQAISYEQYF
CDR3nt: TGTGCCAGCATCCCTCGCCAGGCGATCTCCTACGAGCAGTACTTC

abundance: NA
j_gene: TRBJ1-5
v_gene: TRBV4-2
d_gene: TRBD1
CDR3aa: CASSQGQGDYQPQHF
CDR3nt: TGTGCCAGCAGCCAGGGACAGGGGGATTATCAGCCCCAGCATTTT

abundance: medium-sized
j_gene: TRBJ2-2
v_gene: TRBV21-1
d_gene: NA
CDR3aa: CASPGGTGGATGELFF
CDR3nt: TGTGCCTCCCCGGGGGGGACTGGGGGCGCGACCGGGGAGCTGTTTTTT

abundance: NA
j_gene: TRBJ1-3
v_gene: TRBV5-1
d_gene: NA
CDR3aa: CASSLVSQTSGNTIYF
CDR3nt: TGCGCCAGCAGCTTGGTTTCACAGACCTCTGGAAACACCATATATTTT

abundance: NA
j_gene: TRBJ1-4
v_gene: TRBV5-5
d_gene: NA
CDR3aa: CASSSQGPGHEKLFF
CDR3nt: TGTGCCAGCAGCTCACAGGGTCCAGGGCATGAAAAACTGTTTTTT

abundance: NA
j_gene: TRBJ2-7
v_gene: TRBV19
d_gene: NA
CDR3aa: CASSGGQAQSYEQYF
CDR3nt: TGTGCCAGTAGCGGGGGGCAGGCCCAATCCTACGAGCAGTACTTC

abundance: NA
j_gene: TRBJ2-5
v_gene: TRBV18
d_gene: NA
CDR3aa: CASSPSETQYF
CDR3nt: TGTGCCAGCTCACCCTCGGAGACCCAGTACTTC

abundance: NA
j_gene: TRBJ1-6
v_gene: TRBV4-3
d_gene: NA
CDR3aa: CASSQEEASDSPLHF
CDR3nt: TGCGCCAGCAGCCAAGAAGAGGCGTCGGATTCACCCCTCCACTTT

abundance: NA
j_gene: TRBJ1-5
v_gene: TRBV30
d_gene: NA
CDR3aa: CAWSGYSNQPQHF
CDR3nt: TGTGCCTGGAGTGGCTATAGCAATCAGCCCCAGCATTTT

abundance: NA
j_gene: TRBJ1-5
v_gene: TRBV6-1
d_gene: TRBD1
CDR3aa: CASCEGASNQPQHF
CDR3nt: TGTGCCAGCTGTGAGGGGGCGAGCAATCAGCCCCAGCATTTT

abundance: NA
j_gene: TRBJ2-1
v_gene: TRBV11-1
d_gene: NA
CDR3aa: CASSRPSVAYNEQFF
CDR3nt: TGTGCCAGCAGCCGCCCTAGCGTCGCCTACAATGAGCAGTTCTTC

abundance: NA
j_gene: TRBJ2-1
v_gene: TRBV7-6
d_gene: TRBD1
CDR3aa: CASSSTGTGRSNEQFF
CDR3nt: TGTGCCAGCAGCTCTACCGGGACAGGGAGGAGCAATGAGCAGTTCTTC

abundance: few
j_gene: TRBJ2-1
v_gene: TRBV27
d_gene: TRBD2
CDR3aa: CASTAEGRERGEQFF
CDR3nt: TGTGCCAGCACGGCTGAAGGGCGGGAGAGAGGAGAGCAGTTCTTC

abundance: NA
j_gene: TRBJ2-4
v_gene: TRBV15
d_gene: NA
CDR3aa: CATSRDGQIIQYF
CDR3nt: TGTGCCACCAGCAGAGATGGACAGATCATTCAGTACTTC

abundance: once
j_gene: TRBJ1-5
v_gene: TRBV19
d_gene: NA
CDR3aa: CASTGMVFRQPQHF
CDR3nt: TGTGCCAGCACGGGGATGGTGTTCCGGCAGCCCCAGCATTTT

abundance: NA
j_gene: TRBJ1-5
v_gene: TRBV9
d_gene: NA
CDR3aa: CASSQDGGSNQPQHF
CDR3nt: TGTGCCAGCTCTCAAGACGGGGGTAGCAATCAGCCCCAGCATTTT